The 5 T cell receptor beta chains below were found in one sample sequenced in a study of immune evolution from preneoplasia to lung adenocarcinoma. The protocol was immunoSEQ multiplex PCR, while the TCRdb copy is restricted to in-frame clones and leaves out a portion. The table lists fewer than 50,000 clones, around 79% of them singletons. Input material: FFPE invasive lung adenocarcinoma tissue. The receptors stem from a person aged 60 to 70 with lung adenocarcinoma.

V gene TRBV7-2 combines with J gene TRBJ1-2; 9 nucleotides line up with TRBD1. The V gene end was trimmed by 5 bases and the J gene end by 7 bases; junction bases not matched to a gene: 5. Germline V gives CDR1 SGHTA, CDR2 FQGNSA. The CDR3 has 13 residues. The CDR3 nucleotides are TGTGCCAGCAGCCCGACAGGGGGAAGTGGCTACACCTTC. Its translation: CASSPTGGSGYTF.

This sequence joins TRBV11-3 and TRBJ2-7; a possible D gene is TRBD1 (7 bases). Between the trimmed V and J ends, which lost 0 bases and 6 bases, there was a span of 18 bases. This CDR3 contains 16 residues. Looked up from germline, CDR1 is SGHNT and CDR2 is YENEEA. The CDR3 coding sequence is TGTGCCAGCAGCTTAGAAGTCGGTCAGGGGGGAAGCGAGCAGTACTTC. Translating gives CASSLEVGQGGSEQYF.

This chain connects TRBV2 to TRBJ2-3; the D is unclear. Germline loops: CDR1 SNHLY, CDR2 FYNNEI. CDR3 length equals 13 residues. V lost 6 bases, J lost 4 bases, and 11 bases lay in between. CDR3 protein: CASSPLIADTQYF. The CDR3 region has the DNA TGTGCCAGCAGCCCGTTGATTGCAGATACGCAGTATTTT.

The chain couples TRBV9 to TRBJ1-3; tentative D call: TRBD1 (5 bases). The CDR3 length is 15 residues. Germline loops: CDR1 SGDLS, CDR2 YYNGEE. V was clipped by 7 bases and J by 2 bases, with 16 bases between them. This CDR3 is CASRKGLVPGNTIYF. In DNA, the CDR3 is TGTGCCAGCCGAAAGGGGCTAGTCCCTGGAAACACCATATATTTT.

Only a few counts were recorded for this clone. V is TRBV5-1 and J is TRBJ2-1; maybe TRBD1 (6 bases). The CDR3 is 18 residues long. CDR1 and CDR2 from the germline V gene are SGHRS and YFSETQ. Trimming pared 4 bases from V and 0 bases from J, leaving 20 bases between. CDR3 in DNA: TGCGCCAGCAGCCCGATTACAGGGTCCTGGGGCTCCTACAATGAGCAGTTCTTC. Translating gives CASSPITGSWGSYNEQFF.